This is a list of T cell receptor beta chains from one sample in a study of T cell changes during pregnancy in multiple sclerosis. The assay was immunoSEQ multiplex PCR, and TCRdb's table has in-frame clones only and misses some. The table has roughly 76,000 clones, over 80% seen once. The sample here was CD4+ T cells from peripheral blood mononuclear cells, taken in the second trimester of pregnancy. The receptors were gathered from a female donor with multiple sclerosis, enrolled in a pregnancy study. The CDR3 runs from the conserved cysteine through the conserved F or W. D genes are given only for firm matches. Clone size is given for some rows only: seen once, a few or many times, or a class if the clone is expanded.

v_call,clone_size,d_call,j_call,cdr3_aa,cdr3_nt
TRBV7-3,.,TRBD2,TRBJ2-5,CASSLGTSHPRGETQYF,TGTGCCAGCAGCTTAGGGACTAGCCACCCGAGGGGAGAGACCCAGTACTTC
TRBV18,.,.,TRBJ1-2,CASSATAAANGYTF,TGTGCCAGCTCAGCCACAGCAGCGGCTAATGGCTACACCTTC
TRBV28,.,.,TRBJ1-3,CASSSPDRGNTIYF,TGTGCCAGCAGTTCCCCCGACAGGGGAAACACCATATATTTT
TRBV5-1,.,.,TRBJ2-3,CASSVQGTDTQYF,TGCGCCAGCAGCGTGCAGGGGACAGATACGCAGTATTTT
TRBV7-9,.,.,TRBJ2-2,CASSSTMGAAGELFF,TGTGCCAGCAGCTCAACGATGGGGGCGGCCGGGGAGCTGTTTTTT
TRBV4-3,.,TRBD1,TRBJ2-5,CASSQDVGDRGGETQYF,TGCGCCAGCAGCCAAGATGTAGGAGACAGGGGGGGGGAGACCCAGTACTTC
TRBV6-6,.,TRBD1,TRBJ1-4,CASTTTGTGREKLFF,TGTGCCAGTACCACGACCGGGACAGGGAGGGAAAAACTGTTTTTT
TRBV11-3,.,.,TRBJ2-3,CASSLGRGNTDTQYF,TGTGCCAGCAGCTTAGGGCGGGGCAACACAGATACGCAGTATTTT
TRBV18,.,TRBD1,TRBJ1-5,CASSQQGADQPQHF,TGTGCCAGCTCACAACAGGGGGCCGATCAGCCCCAGCATTTT
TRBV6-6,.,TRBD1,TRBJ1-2,CASSRKQGSNYGYTF,TGTGCCAGCAGTCGGAAACAGGGGAGTAACTATGGCTACACCTTC
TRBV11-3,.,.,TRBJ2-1,CASSLGSIKYNEQFF,TGTGCCAGCAGCTTAGGGTCTATCAAGTACAATGAGCAGTTCTTC
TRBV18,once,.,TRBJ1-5,CASSPTGPGQPQHF,TGTGCCAGCTCACCGACAGGACCGGGGCAGCCCCAGCATTTT
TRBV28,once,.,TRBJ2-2,CASGGGGVGTGELFF,TGTGCCAGCGGGGGGGGCGGGGTCGGCACCGGGGAGCTGTTTTTT
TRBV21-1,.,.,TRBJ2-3,CASSAPCRTAGGLTYSTDTQYF,TGTGCCAGCAGCGCACCCTGTCGCACAGCGGGAGGGCTCACCTATAGCACAGATACGCAGTATTTT
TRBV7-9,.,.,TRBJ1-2,CASSLAGGGNYGYTF,TGTGCCAGCAGCTTAGCGGGGGGGGGAAATTATGGCTACACCTTC
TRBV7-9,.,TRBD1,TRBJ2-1,CASSLEGGPYNEQFF,TGTGCCAGCAGCTTAGAAGGGGGCCCCTACAATGAGCAGTTCTTC
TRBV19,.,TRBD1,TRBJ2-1,CASSILDREHEQFF,TGTGCCAGTAGTATTCTCGACAGGGAACATGAGCAGTTCTTC
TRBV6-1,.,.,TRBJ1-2,CASRSGHGGSGYTF,TGTGCCAGCAGATCGGGACATGGGGGAAGTGGCTACACCTTC
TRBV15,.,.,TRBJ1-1,CATKQGMNTEAFF,TGTGCCACCAAACAGGGAATGAACACTGAAGCTTTCTTT
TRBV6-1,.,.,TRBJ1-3,CASTGLRVPGNTIYF,TGTGCCAGCACGGGGTTGAGGGTCCCCGGAAACACCATATATTTT
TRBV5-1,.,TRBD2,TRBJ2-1,CASSLAGTSAYNEQFF,TGCGCCAGCAGCTTGGCAGGGACTAGCGCCTACAATGAGCAGTTCTTC
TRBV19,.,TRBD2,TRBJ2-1,CASSTRTSPHEQFF,TGTGCCAGTAGTACCCGGACTAGTCCGCATGAGCAGTTCTTC
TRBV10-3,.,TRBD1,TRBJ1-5,CAISAGTEVNQPQHF,TGTGCCATCAGCGCCGGGACAGAGGTTAATCAGCCCCAGCATTTT
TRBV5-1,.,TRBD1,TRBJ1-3,CASSLGDSSGNTIYF,TGCGCCAGCAGCTTGGGGGACAGCTCTGGAAACACCATATATTTT
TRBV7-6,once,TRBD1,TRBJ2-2,CASSSRQGGNTGELFF,TGTGCCAGCAGCTCCCGACAGGGGGGCAACACCGGGGAGCTGTTTTTT
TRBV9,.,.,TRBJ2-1,CASSPFWGVGSYNEQFF,TGTGCCAGCAGCCCATTTTGGGGGGTGGGCTCCTACAATGAGCAGTTCTTC
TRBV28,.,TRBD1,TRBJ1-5,CASSLMAGGQPQHF,TGTGCCAGCAGTTTAATGGCAGGGGGCCAGCCCCAGCATTTT
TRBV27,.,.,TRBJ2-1,CASGGRSYNEQFF,TGTGCCAGCGGGGGGAGGTCCTACAATGAGCAGTTCTTC
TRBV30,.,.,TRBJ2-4,CAWSVQTALAKNIQYF,TGTGCCTGGAGTGTACAAACAGCCCTAGCCAAAAACATTCAGTACTTC